These T cell receptor beta chains were read from a single sample in a study of blood T cell repertoires in COVID-19. The assay was immunoSEQ multiplex PCR, and TCRdb's table has in-frame clones only and misses some. The sample records fewer than 300,000 clones, around 86% being singletons. Sequencing input: peripheral blood. Receptors originate from a man in his fifties with COVID-19, enrolled during active disease. CDR3s include the opening cysteine and the closing phenylalanine or tryptophan. The D gene is left open where the match is weak. A clone size is listed for some rows: how often the clone was seen (once, few, many), or a class if it is expanded.

v_call	j_call	d_call	clone_size	cdr3_nt	cdr3_aa
TRBV5-6	TRBJ1-3	NA	NA	TGTGCCAGCAGACACTGGACAGCTAGCTCTGGAAACACCATATATTTT	CASRHWTASSGNTIYF
TRBV3-1/TRBV3-2	TRBJ2-7	TRBD1	NA	TGTGCCAGCAGCCCCCGGGACAGTGGCCACGAGCAGTACTTC	CASSPRDSGHEQYF
TRBV5-6	TRBJ1-4	NA	few	TGTGCCAGCAGCCCTCGTACGGGGAAGGAAAAACTGTTTTTT	CASSPRTGKEKLFF
TRBV7-9	TRBJ2-7	NA	NA	TGTGCCAGCAGCCCGACACAGATCGGCTACGAGCAGTACTTC	CASSPTQIGYEQYF
TRBV15	TRBJ1-3	NA	NA	TGTGCCACCAGCAGAGAGTTACCAGGGGCCAGCTCTGGAAACACCATATATTTT	CATSRELPGASSGNTIYF
TRBV5-1	TRBJ2-5	NA	once	TGCGCCAGCAGCTATCGGACAGGTACACGGGAGGAGACCCAGTACTTC	CASSYRTGTREETQYF
TRBV6-2/TRBV6-3	TRBJ2-7	TRBD1	once	TGTGCCAGCAGTTACGGCAGGGGGCTGTTCGAGCAGTACTTC	CASSYGRGLFEQYF
TRBV30	TRBJ1-2	NA	NA	TGTGCCTTAACTTGGTTCGGGGGCTACACCTTC	CALTWFGGYTF
TRBV19	TRBJ2-7	TRBD1	NA	TGTGCCAGTAGTTACAGGGGAGAGCAGTACTTC	CASSYRGEQYF
TRBV2	TRBJ1-2	NA	NA	TGTGCCAGCAGTGAATCCCAGGGTACGAGCTACACCTTC	CASSESQGTSYTF
TRBV9	TRBJ2-5	NA	once	TGTGCCAGCAGCGTAGGTGTCGGGGAGACCCAGTACTTC	CASSVGVGETQYF
TRBV5-5	TRBJ1-3	TRBD1	once	TGTGCCAGCAGCTTCCTGACAGGGGCGAGCTCTGGAAACACCATATATTTT	CASSFLTGASSGNTIYF
TRBV18	TRBJ1-2	TRBD1	NA	TGTGCCAGCTCACCCTCGGGACAGGCTAGCTATGGCTACACCTTC	CASSPSGQASYGYTF
TRBV19	TRBJ2-7	TRBD2	NA	TGTGCCAGTAGTATTACGGGCGGGAGTCGCAACTACGAGCAGTACTTC	CASSITGGSRNYEQYF
TRBV7-2	TRBJ2-7	NA	NA	TGTGCCAGCAGCTTACAGGGTTACGAGCAGTACTTC	CASSLQGYEQYF
TRBV6-4	TRBJ2-1	TRBD2	NA	TGTGCCAGCAGTGACTCTCTAGCGGTCTCCTACAATGAGCAGTTCTTC	CASSDSLAVSYNEQFF
TRBV30	TRBJ2-1	NA	NA	TGTGCCTGGATCCCATCGCTACAGGGATCCTACAATGAGCAGTTCTTC	CAWIPSLQGSYNEQFF
TRBV29-1	TRBJ2-1	NA	NA	TGCAGCGTTGGGGCAGGGGCCCTCGTTGATGAGCAGTTCTTC	CSVGAGALVDEQFF
TRBV27	TRBJ2-1	NA	NA	TGTGCCAGCAGTTTATCTGGCAGGGAGCAGTTCTTC	CASSLSGREQFF
TRBV6-5	TRBJ2-5	NA	NA	TGTGCCAGCAGCAACAGGTTCGGTGGGGAGACCCAGTACTTC	CASSNRFGGETQYF
TRBV7-3	TRBJ2-2	NA	NA	TGTGCCAGCAGCGCCCTACCGTCCGGGGAGCTGTTTTTT	CASSALPSGELFF
TRBV6-2/TRBV6-3	TRBJ2-1	TRBD2	NA	TGTGCCAGCAGTTACTCGCGGGAGAATCAGTTCTTC	CASSYSRENQFF
TRBV12-3/TRBV12-4	TRBJ1-1	NA	once	TGTGCCAGCAGTTTTTCTGTCCACACTGAAGCTTTCTTT	CASSFSVHTEAFF
TRBV27	TRBJ1-4	TRBD1	NA	TGTGCCAGCAGTATCAGGGGGTGGGGTGAAAAACTGTTTTTT	CASSIRGWGEKLFF
TRBV28	TRBJ2-6	NA	NA	TGTGCCAGCAGTTTCTCAGGGGTTGGGGCCAACGTCCTGACTTTC	CASSFSGVGANVLTF
TRBV5-1	TRBJ2-6	NA	NA	TGCGCCAGCAGCTTGTGGAGTGGATCTGGGGCCAACGTCCTGACTTTC	CASSLWSGSGANVLTF
TRBV6-5	TRBJ1-4	NA	NA	TGTGCCAGCCTGGACAGCAATAATGAAAAACTGTTTTTT	CASLDSNNEKLFF
TRBV30	TRBJ1-1	NA	NA	TGTGCCTGGGGGTCGACCCTGAGGGCTTTCTTT	CAWGSTLRAFF
TRBV25-1	TRBJ2-7	NA	once	TGTGCCAGCAGTGAATCAGGGATCATCTACGAGCAGTACTTC	CASSESGIIYEQYF
TRBV20-1	TRBJ2-1	TRBD2	NA	TGCAGTGCTAGTATTTTAGCGGGGGGTGAGCAGTTCTTC	CSASILAGGEQFF
TRBV28	TRBJ1-4	NA	NA	TGTGCCAGCAGTTCGGGGGGGGACGAAAAACTGTTTTTT	CASSSGGDEKLFF
TRBV28	TRBJ1-1	TRBD1	NA	TGTGCCAGCAGAAGACAGGGAGGCACTGAAGCTTTCTTT	CASRRQGGTEAFF
TRBV7-3	TRBJ1-4	TRBD1	NA	TGTGCCAGCAGCCTTAGGACAGGTGAAAAACTGTTTTTT	CASSLRTGEKLFF
TRBV7-2	TRBJ1-6	NA	NA	TGTGCCAGCAGTTTACGAAGAGGGGGTCGGGAAGCCTATAATTCACCCCTCCACTTT	CASSLRRGGREAYNSPLHF
TRBV28	TRBJ2-2	TRBD2	NA	TGTGCCACCCCGGGACTAAACACCGGGGAGCTGTTTTTT	CATPGLNTGELFF
TRBV5-8	TRBJ2-3	TRBD2	NA	TGTGCCAGCAGCTTGGCTCGGACTAGCGGGAGCACAGATACGCAGTATTTT	CASSLARTSGSTDTQYF
TRBV6-2/TRBV6-3	TRBJ2-3	TRBD1	NA	TGTGCCAGCAGTTACCCCTCGGGACAGAGAACAGATACGCAGTATTTT	CASSYPSGQRTDTQYF
TRBV6-1	TRBJ2-2	TRBD2	NA	TGTGCCAGCAGTGTTCAATTCCCGACTAGCGGGTTGAACACCGGGGAGCTGTTTTTT	CASSVQFPTSGLNTGELFF